This entry is about one T cell receptor (beta chain). Germline CDR1 is MDHEN and CDR2 is SYDVKM. Trimming cost V 6 bases and J 2 bases; bases outside gene matches: 6. This CDR3 is built from 14 residues. This entry belongs to a study of shared clonotypes between healthy human individuals. Study details: Per donor, three plates held CD4 naive cells, three held CD4 memory, two held CD8 naive and one held CD8 memory.

Donors comprised only Caucasian adults living in Nashville, Tennessee. Replicate PCRs from sorted subsets contained roughly 200 ng DNA, which is around 30,000 T cell genomes. Assay: immunoSEQ multiplex PCR; the TCRdb copy retains only in-frame clones and omits some. The sample contains hundreds of thousands of clones, 73% of which appear only once. Material: memory CD4+ T cells sorted from blood. As to subset: CD45RA-negative fraction. The chain is built from TRBV28 and TRBJ2-7, with 8 bases that match TRBD2. The receptor comes from a woman aged 25-40 years in good health. In DNA, the CDR3 is TGTGCCAGCAGGCCGGGAGCGGGGGCCTACGAGCAGTACTTC. Translated, it gives CASRPGAGAYEQYF.